This T cell receptor (beta chain) was sequenced during a study of control samples from healthy donors and cancer patients. The table came from immunoSEQ multiplex PCR; TCRdb's copy has only in-frame clones and leaves some out. The top ten clones hold roughly 0.7% of a sample with about 160,000 clones, about 90% of them seen once. Trimming shortened V by 2 bases and J by 3 bases, and 5 bases separated the two germline ends. This CDR3 is 14 amino acids long. The germline V gene encodes CDR1 MNHNY and CDR2 SVGAGI (reference sequence). The sequenced sample was blood. The sequence derives from a woman aged 30 to 39 in good health. The rearrangement uses TRBV6-6 and TRBJ1-6; no clear D. The CDR3 loop reads CASSYGVYNSPLHF. In DNA form, the CDR3 reads TGTGCCAGCAGTTACGGGGTCTATAATTCACCCCTCCACTTT.